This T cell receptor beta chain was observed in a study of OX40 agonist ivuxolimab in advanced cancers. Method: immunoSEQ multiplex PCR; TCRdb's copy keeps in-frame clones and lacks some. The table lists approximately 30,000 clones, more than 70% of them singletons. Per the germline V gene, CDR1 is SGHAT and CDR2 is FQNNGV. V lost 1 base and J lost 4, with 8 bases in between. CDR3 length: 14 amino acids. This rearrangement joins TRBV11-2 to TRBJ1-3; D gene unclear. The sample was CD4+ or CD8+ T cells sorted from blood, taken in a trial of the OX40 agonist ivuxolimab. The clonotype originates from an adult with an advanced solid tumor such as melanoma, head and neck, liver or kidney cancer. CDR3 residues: CASSLGGAGNTIYF. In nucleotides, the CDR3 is TGTGCCAGCAGCTTAGGGGGAGCCGGAAACACCATATATTTT.